One T cell receptor (beta chain) is described in this entry. No antigen is known for it. The data derive from a study of cytomegalovirus exposure and HLA in healthy donors. Overall study results and limits: Accurate HLA-A and HLA-B prediction from TCR beta sequences was reported for most subjects. Previously analyzed data showed that most TCR beta V segments were productive at a frequency of about 87% or about 30%.

PCR primers comprised 60 Vbeta and 13 Jbeta primers. In the original workflow: It was a later analysis that counted 75 million to 90 million unique TCR beta chains, of which some 10 million were shared. Using immunoSEQ multiplex PCR, the repertoire was profiled, and TCRdb retains in-frame clones only, with some absent. D and trimming come from the DNA, and the V and J calls and clone size come from that table. In the table there are some 240,000 clones, roughly 91% of which are singletons. After removal of 2 bases from V and 2 bases from J, the junction contained 8 bases not matched to a gene. This CDR3 is 16 amino acids long. Germline V lookup: CDR1 MNHEY, CDR2 SVGAGI.

The TCR sequence derives from a girl aged 2 to 9 in good health and CMV-seronegative. The V and J genes are TRBV6-5 and TRBJ1-2; 7 bases match TRBD1. Material: PBMCs. DNA for the CDR3: TGTGCCAGCAGTTACGCCGCAGGGGGAGGAAACTATGGCTACACCTTC. It translates to CASSYAAGGGNYGYTF.